This T cell receptor beta chain was obtained from a study of early stage breast cancer tumors. Study in general: Invasive lobular carcinomas made up about 30% of the 12 ER+/PR+/HER2- tumors.

About this clone itself: Its antigen is not known.

Per the germline V gene, CDR1 is MNHEY and CDR2 is SVGAGI. The CDR3 runs 15 residues. The ends were cut back, 4 bases at V and 6 bases at J, with 15 bases in the middle. Whole-study findings and limits: Bulk DNA sequencing of unsorted cells missed chain pairing and markers. Most shared enriched TCRB sequences were commonly generated ones.

Clones were read by immunoSEQ multiplex PCR, and TCRdb kept only the in-frame ones, dropping some. The sample shows some 35,000 clones, 70% to 80% of them seen only once. J is TRBJ2-2 and V is TRBV6-5; no clear D. The clonotype comes from a person in their sixties or seventies with breast cancer. Sequenced material: blood. CDR3 residues: CASSSRPSGAGELFF. The CDR3 DNA follows: TGTGCCAGCAGTTCCCGCCCTAGTGGGGCCGGGGAGCTGTTTTTT.